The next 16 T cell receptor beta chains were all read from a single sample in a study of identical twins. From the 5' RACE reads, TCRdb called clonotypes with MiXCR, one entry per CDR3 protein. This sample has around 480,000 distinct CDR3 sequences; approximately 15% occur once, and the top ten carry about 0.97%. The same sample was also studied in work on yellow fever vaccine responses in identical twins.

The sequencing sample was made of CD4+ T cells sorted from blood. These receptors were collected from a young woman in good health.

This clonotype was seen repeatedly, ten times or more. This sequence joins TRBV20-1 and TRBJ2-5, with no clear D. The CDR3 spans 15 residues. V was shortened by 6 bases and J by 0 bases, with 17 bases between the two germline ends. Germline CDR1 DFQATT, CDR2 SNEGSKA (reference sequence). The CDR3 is CSASEAESYQETQYF. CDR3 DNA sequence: TGCAGTGCAAGCGAGGCGGAGTCTTACCAAGAGACCCAGTACTTC.

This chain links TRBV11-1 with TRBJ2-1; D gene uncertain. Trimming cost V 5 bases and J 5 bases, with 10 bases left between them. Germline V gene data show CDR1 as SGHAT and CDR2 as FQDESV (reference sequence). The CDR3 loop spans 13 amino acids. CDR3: CASSPETNNEQFF. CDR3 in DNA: TGTGCCAGCAGCCCTGAGACCAACAATGAGCAGTTCTTC.

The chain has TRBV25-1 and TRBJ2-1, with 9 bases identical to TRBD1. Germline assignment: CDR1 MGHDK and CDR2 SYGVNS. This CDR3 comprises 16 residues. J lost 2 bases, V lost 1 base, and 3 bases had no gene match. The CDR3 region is CASSELGTGPYNEQFF. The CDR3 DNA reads TGTGCCAGCAGTGAATTGGGGACAGGGCCCTACAATGAGCAGTTCTTC.

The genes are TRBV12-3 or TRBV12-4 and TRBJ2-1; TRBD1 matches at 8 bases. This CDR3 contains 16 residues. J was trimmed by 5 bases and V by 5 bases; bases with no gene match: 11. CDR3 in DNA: TGTGCCAGCAGTCCGAAGGGACAGGTAGGGAACAATGAGCAGTTCTTC. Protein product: CASSPKGQVGNNEQFF.

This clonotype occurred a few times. CDR3 region: CASTPSGGYTGELFF. CDR3 bases: TGTGCCAGCACCCCAAGCGGGGGCTACACCGGGGAGCTGTTTTTT. The chain joins TRBV7-9 to TRBJ2-2; 8 nucleotides agree with TRBD2. The CDR3 is 15 amino acids. V lost 7 bases and J lost 3; bases outside the gene matches: 7. Germline CDR1 and CDR2: SEHNR and FQNEAQ (reference sequence).

Here the CDR3 DNA reads TGTGCCAGCAGACACGGAGGGGGATTCTCTGGGGCCAACGTCCTGACTTTC. It yields the protein CASRHGGGFSGANVLTF. The V call is TRBV6-1, the J call TRBJ2-6, with D possibly being TRBD1 or TRBD2 (6 bases each). This CDR3 has 17 amino acids. The germline gives CDR1 MNHNS, CDR2 SASEGT. Trimming removed 6 bases from V and 0 bases from J, with 15 bases in between.

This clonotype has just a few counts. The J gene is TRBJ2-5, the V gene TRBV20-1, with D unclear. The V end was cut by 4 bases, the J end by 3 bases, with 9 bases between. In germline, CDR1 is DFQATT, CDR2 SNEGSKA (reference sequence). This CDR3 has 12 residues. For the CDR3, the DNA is TGCAGTGCTACGATGATAAAAGAGACCCAGTACTTC. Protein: CSATMIKETQYF.

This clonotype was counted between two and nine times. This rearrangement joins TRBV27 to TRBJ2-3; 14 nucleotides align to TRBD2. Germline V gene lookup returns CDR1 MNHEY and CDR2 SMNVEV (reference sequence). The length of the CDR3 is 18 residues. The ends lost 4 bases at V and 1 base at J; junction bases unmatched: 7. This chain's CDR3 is CASSSWTSGRWGTDTQYF. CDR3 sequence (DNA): TGTGCCAGCAGTTCATGGACTAGCGGGAGGTGGGGCACAGATACGCAGTATTTT.

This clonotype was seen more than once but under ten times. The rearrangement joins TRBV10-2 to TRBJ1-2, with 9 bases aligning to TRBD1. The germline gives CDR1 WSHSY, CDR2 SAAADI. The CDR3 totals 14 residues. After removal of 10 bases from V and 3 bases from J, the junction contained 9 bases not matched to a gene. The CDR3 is CATEGTGQYYGYTF. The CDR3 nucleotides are TGCGCCACCGAAGGGACAGGGCAATACTATGGCTACACCTTC.

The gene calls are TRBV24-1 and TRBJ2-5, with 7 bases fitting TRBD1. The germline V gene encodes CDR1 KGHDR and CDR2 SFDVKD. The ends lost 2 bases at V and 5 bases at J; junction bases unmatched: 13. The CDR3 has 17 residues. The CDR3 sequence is CATSDSEQRGRIETQYF. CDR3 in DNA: TGTGCCACCAGTGATTCCGAGCAGAGGGGGCGCATCGAGACCCAGTACTTC.

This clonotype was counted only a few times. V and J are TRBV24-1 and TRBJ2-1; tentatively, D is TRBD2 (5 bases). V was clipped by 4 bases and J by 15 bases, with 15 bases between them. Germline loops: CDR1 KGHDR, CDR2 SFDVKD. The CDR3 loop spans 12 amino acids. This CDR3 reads CATSDPEGRWFF. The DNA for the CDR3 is TGTGCCACCAGTGACCCAGAGGGTAGGTGGTTCTTC.

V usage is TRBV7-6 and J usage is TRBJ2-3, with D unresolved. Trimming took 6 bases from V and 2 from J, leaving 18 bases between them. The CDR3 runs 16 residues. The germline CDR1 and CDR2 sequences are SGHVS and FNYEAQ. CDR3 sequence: CASRKDSFLLTDTQYF. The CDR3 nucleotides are TGTGCCAGCAGGAAAGACTCATTCCTCCTCACAGATACGCAGTATTTT. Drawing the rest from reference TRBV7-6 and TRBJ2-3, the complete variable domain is GAGVSQSPRYKVTKRGQDVALRCDPISGHVSLYWYRQALGQGPEFLTYFNYEAQQDKSGLPNDRFSAERPEGSISTLTIQRTEQRDSAMYRCASRKDSFLLTDTQYFGPGTRLTVL.

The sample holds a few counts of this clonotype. CDR3 amino acids: CASTGGFDEQFF. CDR3 in DNA: TGTGCCAGTACTGGGGGGTTTGATGAGCAGTTCTTC. The chain has TRBV6-6 and TRBJ2-1; tentatively, D is TRBD2 (6 bases). The CDR3 sequence is 12 residues long. Trimming pared 9 bases from V and 8 bases from J, leaving 14 bases between. The V gene's germline CDR1 is MNHNY and CDR2 SVGAGI (reference sequence).

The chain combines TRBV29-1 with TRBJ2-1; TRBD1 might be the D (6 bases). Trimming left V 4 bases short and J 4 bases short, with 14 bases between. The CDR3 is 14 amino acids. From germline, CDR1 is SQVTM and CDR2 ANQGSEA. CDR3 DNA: TGCAGCGTTGCATCGCAGGGGAAGTACAATGAGCAGTTCTTC. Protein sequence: CSVASQGKYNEQFF.

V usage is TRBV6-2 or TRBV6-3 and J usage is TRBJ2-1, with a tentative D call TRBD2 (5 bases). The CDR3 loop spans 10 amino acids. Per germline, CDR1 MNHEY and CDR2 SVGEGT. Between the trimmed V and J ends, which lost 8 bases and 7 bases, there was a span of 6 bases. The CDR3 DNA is TGTGCCAGCGGGAGAAATGAGCAGTTCTTC. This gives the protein CASGRNEQFF.

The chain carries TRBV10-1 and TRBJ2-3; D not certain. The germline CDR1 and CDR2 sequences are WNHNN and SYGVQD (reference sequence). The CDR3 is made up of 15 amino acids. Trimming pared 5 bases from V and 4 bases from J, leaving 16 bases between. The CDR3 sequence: CASSPYPAGADTQYF. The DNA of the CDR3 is TGCGCCAGCAGTCCTTATCCAGCAGGCGCAGATACGCAGTATTTT.